Listed here is a single T cell receptor (beta chain). This sample is part of a study of blood T cell repertoires in COVID-19. The overall study: There were acute and convalescent COVID-19 samples, and they came from the United States, Italy and Spain. In each case, the material was cDNA or gDNA derived from T cells, B-cell-depleted T cells, or PBMCs.

Trimming took off 4 bases at V and 0 bases at J, with 15 bases between the two ends. The CDR3 is 16 amino acids. Germline V gene sequence: CDR1 LGHNA, CDR2 YNFKEQ. Per the original data handling: Amplification of reference gene primers provided the estimated nucleated cell counts. Sequenced by immunoSEQ multiplex PCR; TCRdb stores in-frame clones only, minus some. Clone size and V and J calls were adopted from that table, with D and trimming inferred from the DNA. This sample carries about 120,000 clones, approximately 81% of them seen once, and the ten largest clones take around 4.1%. The specimen sequenced was peripheral blood. The rearrangement uses TRBV4-2 and TRBJ1-1; D ambiguous. This TCR was recovered from a woman of 80 years or more with acute or convalescent COVID-19. DNA for the CDR3: TGTGCCAGCAGCCTCGGTGTAGCAAGTATGAACACTGAAGCTTTCTTT. Protein product: CASSLGVASMNTEAFF.